This T cell receptor (beta chain) was sequenced during a study of blood T cells in healthy people across ages. With a J-beta primer mix and a sample-barcoded 5' primer, a second PCR ran 7 to 11 cycles. TCRdb called the 5' RACE reads again in MiXCR, with one record for every CDR3 protein. The sample shows roughly 1,500,000 distinct CDR3 sequences, about 32% of them seen only once. Per-sample yields of isolated PBMCs were at least 6.5 million. The study, taken as a whole, reports: As naive T cell percentage varied, TCR beta diversity correlated strongly with it. Per-million-T-cell TCR beta diversity fell roughly linearly with age. Donors of long life had a larger count of naive CD4+ cells and greater diversity than aged donors.

Details on this clonotype: Its antigen is undetermined.

The CDR3 contains 15 residues. V shed 4 bases and J shed 4 bases, with 17 bases lying between them. Looked up from germline, CDR1 is SGHKS and CDR2 is YYEKEE (reference sequence). The chain carries TRBV5-5 and TRBJ2-5; tentative D call: TRBD1 (5 bases). Sequencing used blood. This receptor was identified in a young woman in good health. CDR3 in amino acids: CASSLQEVGAETQYF. CDR3 nucleotides: TGTGCCAGCAGCCTCCAAGAGGTTGGGGCAGAGACCCAGTACTTC. Complete variable domain (other parts from reference TRBV5-5 and TRBJ2-5): DAGVTQSPTHLIKTRGQQVTLRCSPISGHKSVSWYQQVLGQGPQFIFQYYEKEERGRGNFPDRFSARQFPNYSSELNVNALLLGDSALYLCASSLQEVGAETQYFGPGTRLLVL.